This passage covers 30 T cell receptor beta chains from one sample sequenced in a study of shared clonotypes between healthy human individuals. The repertoire was sequenced with immunoSEQ multiplex PCR; TCRdb's copy has only in-frame clones and lacks some. This repertoire shows a few million clones, approximately 95% found once; its top ten account for 0.35% to 0.5%. Sequencing used naive CD4+ T cells from PBMCs. Subset here: CD45RA+ positively selected. Receptors originate from a man in his late teens or twenties in good health. Some clones in this sample may be carry-over from other donors' samples.

Comment on this clone: The sample holds other DNA sequences that translate to the same CDR3. The V gene is TRBV2, the J gene TRBJ1-1; D ambiguous. Germline V gives CDR1 SNHLY, CDR2 FYNNEI. The CDR3 sequence is 13 residues long. V gave up 5 bases and J gave up 1 base, with 8 bases separating them. CDR3 sequence reads: CASSLLQNTEAFF. The DNA for the CDR3 is TGTGCCAGCAGTTTGCTCCAGAACACTGAAGCTTTCTTT. Filled out from reference TRBV2 and TRBJ1-1, the complete variable domain reads EPEVTQTPSHQVTQMGQEVILRCVPISNHLYFYWYRQILGQKVEFLVSFYNNEISEKSEIFDDQFSVERPDGSNFTLKIRSTKLEDSAMYFCASSLLQNTEAFFGQGTRLTVV.

In DNA form, the CDR3 reads TGTGCCAGCAGCGTCAGCTGGGGCGGGAGAATCGCCGGGGAGCTGTTTTTT. This gives the protein CASSVSWGGRIAGELFF. This chain links TRBV9 with TRBJ2-2, with TRBD2 matching 7 bases. Looked up from germline, CDR1 is SGDLS and CDR2 is YYNGEE. Trimming took 2 bases from V and 6 from J; bases not matched to a gene: 13. The CDR3 is 17 residues long.

This rearrangement joins TRBV5-4 to TRBJ2-1; TRBD1 or TRBD2 may be the D gene (5 bases each). From germline, CDR1 is SGHNT and CDR2 YYREEE (reference sequence). This CDR3 is built from 14 residues. Trimming left V 4 bases short and J 6 bases short, with 14 bases between. The CDR3 region has the DNA TGTGCCAGCAGCCCGGCTGGGGGAGTCAATGAGCAGTTCTTC. Encoded protein: CASSPAGGVNEQFF.

The V and J genes are TRBV6-1 and TRBJ2-5; D not certain. With 5 bases removed from V and 6 bases from J, the gap between germline ends came to 13 bases. The germline V gene has CDR1 MNHNS and CDR2 SASEGT. CDR3 length equals 13 residues. CDR3 in amino acids: CASSSGPGKTQYF. The DNA of the CDR3 is TGTGCCAGCAGTTCCGGGCCTGGCAAGACCCAGTACTTC.

The chain joins TRBV6-1 to TRBJ2-7, with unresolved D. There are 15 residues in the CDR3. The V and J ends lost 6 bases and 3 bases respectively, with 18 bases between them. Looked up from germline, CDR1 is MNHNS and CDR2 is SASEGT. The CDR3 loop reads CASRSPATAHYEQYF. The CDR3 nucleotides read TGTGCCAGCAGATCCCCCGCGACGGCGCACTACGAGCAGTACTTC.

This clone is a singleton in its sample. The sample contains more than one DNA sequence encoding this CDR3. The V gene is TRBV15, the J gene TRBJ2-5; D unresolved. CDR1 is LNHNV, CDR2 YYDKDF, per germline (reference sequence). The germline V and J ends were trimmed by 1 base and 5 bases, with 11 bases remaining between them. The CDR3 loop spans 14 amino acids. The CDR3 DNA sequence: TGTGCCACCAGCAGAGTGGCTAGTGGGGAGACCCAGTACTTC. This translates into CATSRVASGETQYF.

The chain has TRBV28 and TRBJ2-1, with D uncertain. V gave up 4 bases and J gave up 14 bases, with 12 bases separating them. Germline assignment: CDR1 MDHEN and CDR2 SYDVKM. There are 11 residues in the CDR3. The CDR3 reads CASSSAFLEFF. CDR3 DNA sequence: TGTGCCAGCAGTTCAGCATTTTTGGAGTTCTTC.

The rearrangement links TRBV27 to TRBJ2-7; D gene ambiguous. Between the trimmed V and J ends, which lost 6 bases and 3 bases, there was a span of 15 bases. CDR3 length equals 14 residues. Germline V CDR1 and CDR2: MNHEY, SMNVEV (reference sequence). The CDR3 DNA sequence: TGTGCCAGCAGCCGCTACGGCCCTGACTACGAGCAGTACTTC. Protein sequence: CASSRYGPDYEQYF.

This clone was detected once. This chain joins TRBV19 and TRBJ2-1, with D perhaps being TRBD1 or TRBD2 (5 bases each). With 3 bases removed from V and 4 bases from J, the gap between germline ends came to 13 bases. Looked up from germline, CDR1 is LNHDA and CDR2 is SQIVND (reference sequence). The CDR3 totals 15 residues. CDR3 bases: TGTGCCAGTAGTATCGGCAGGGTAGCGTACAATGAGCAGTTCTTC. Protein product: CASSIGRVAYNEQFF.

V gene TRBV28 combines with J gene TRBJ1-2; 8 nucleotides align to TRBD1. CDR1 and CDR2 from the germline V gene are MDHEN and SYDVKM. V lost 6 bases, J lost 7 bases, and 7 bases stayed unmatched. The CDR3 runs to 13 residues. CDR3: CASSLAGGSGYTF. The DNA for the CDR3 is TGTGCCAGCAGCCTTGCAGGGGGCTCTGGCTACACCTTC.

V gene TRBV15 combines with J gene TRBJ2-5; 10 nucleotides match TRBD1. The J segment lost 2 bases and the V segment lost 0 bases, leaving 6 bases of the junction unmatched. The CDR3 runs 17 residues. Germline CDR1 and CDR2: LNHNV and YYDKDF (reference sequence). The CDR3, as DNA: TGTGCCACCAGCAGAGATAGGGGACAGGGGTCTCAAGAGACCCAGTACTTC. It encodes CATSRDRGQGSQETQYF.

This sequence joins TRBV7-3 and TRBJ2-2; 7 nucleotides match TRBD2. V shed 4 bases, J shed 0 bases, and the junction held 2 bases outside the gene matches. Germline lookup yields CDR1 SGHTA and CDR2 FQGTGA. There are 15 residues in the CDR3. CDR3 amino acids: CASSYGTTNTGELFF. The CDR3 DNA reads TGTGCCAGCAGCTACGGGACTACGAACACCGGGGAGCTGTTTTTT.

This clone was found once. This CDR3 is CASSYLGQGMTEAFF. CDR3 coding DNA: TGTGCCAGCAGTTATCTAGGACAGGGGATGACTGAAGCTTTCTTT. The V gene is TRBV6-5, the J gene TRBJ1-1; 9 bases fit TRBD1. The CDR3 is 15 residues long. The V gene end was trimmed by 3 bases and the J gene end by 5 bases; junction bases not matched to a gene: 7. The germline V gene has CDR1 MNHEY and CDR2 SVGAGI.

V usage is TRBV7-9 and J usage is TRBJ1-1; no reliable D call. Germline loops: CDR1 SEHNR, CDR2 FQNEAQ (reference sequence). Trimming stripped 3 bases from V and 6 bases from J, with 14 bases between. The CDR3 runs to 14 residues. The CDR3 loop is CASSFSLSRAEAFF. DNA for the CDR3: TGTGCCAGCAGCTTTTCCCTCTCTCGCGCTGAAGCTTTCTTT.

This clone appeared a single time. V and J are TRBV7-3 and TRBJ2-1; tentative D call: TRBD2 (6 bases). Trimming took off 5 bases at V and 8 bases at J, with 16 bases between the two ends. The CDR3 has 14 amino acids. CDR1 is SGHTA and CDR2 is FQGTGA in the germline V gene. The CDR3 sequence: CASSGPGVRHEQFF. For the CDR3, the DNA is TGTGCCAGCAGCGGCCCGGGGGTTCGGCATGAGCAGTTCTTC.

This clone appeared once. The chain couples TRBV30 to TRBJ2-7; 7 nucleotides match TRBD1. CDR1 is GTSNPN, CDR2 SVGIG, per germline (reference sequence). The CDR3 runs to 13 residues. The ends lost 3 bases at V and 4 bases at J; junction bases unmatched: 6. Written as DNA, the CDR3 is TGTGCCTGGAGAGCCACAGGGGTATACGAGCAGTACTTC. Translated: CAWRATGVYEQYF.

The chain has TRBV5-1 and TRBJ2-1, with 7 bases aligning to TRBD2. CDR1 and CDR2 (germline): SGHRS, YFSETQ. The CDR3 contains 17 residues. The V gene end was trimmed by 4 bases and the J gene end by 1 base; junction bases not matched to a gene: 11. CDR3 protein: CASSIRTTAGSYNEQFF. The CDR3 nucleotides read TGCGCCAGCAGCATTAGAACAACAGCGGGGTCCTACAATGAGCAGTTCTTC.

V is TRBV11-2 and J is TRBJ1-2; D remains ambiguous. Germline loops: CDR1 SGHAT, CDR2 FQNNGV. The CDR3 length is 12 residues. Trimming stripped 1 base from V and 12 bases from J, with 12 bases between. The CDR3 here is CASSLAGVSHTF. The CDR3 DNA is TGTGCCAGCAGCTTAGCTGGCGTTTCCCACACCTTC.

The chain recombines TRBV5-1 with TRBJ1-1; tentatively, D is TRBD1 (5 bases). The germline V gene encodes CDR1 SGHRS and CDR2 YFSETQ. V lost 5 bases to trimming and J lost 6 bases, with 17 bases between them. The CDR3 is 14 amino acids. CDR3 amino acids: CASRKELQGPEAFF. The CDR3, as DNA: TGCGCCAGCAGAAAGGAGCTCCAGGGCCCTGAAGCTTTCTTT.

Details on this clone: Germline is not matched at one junction end, which may reflect a read error. This chain joins TRBV7-2 and TRBJ2-3; D might be TRBD1 (5 bases). Germline V CDR1 and CDR2: SGHTA, FQGNSA. The CDR3 runs 14 residues. Here the CDR3 reads CASSSRTSTDAQYF. The CDR3 region has the DNA TGTGCCAGCAGCTCCCGGACAAGCACAGATGCGCAGTATTTT. Combining the CDR3 with reference TRBV7-2 and TRBJ2-3 gives the whole variable domain GAGVSQSPSNKVTEKGKDVELRCDPISGHTALYWYRQSLGQGLEFLIYFQGNSAPDKSGLPSDRFSAERTGGSVSTLTIQRTQQEDSAVYLCASSSRTSTDAQYFGPGTRLTVL.

V usage is TRBV28 and J usage is TRBJ2-3; the match to TRBD2 covers 10 bases. Germline loops: CDR1 MDHEN, CDR2 SYDVKM. This CDR3 is built from 16 residues. Trimming removed 4 bases from V and 4 bases from J; junction bases left unmatched: 8. The CDR3 spells CASSSLGLAPPDTQYF. The CDR3 DNA follows: TGTGCCAGCAGTTCTCTGGGACTAGCGCCACCAGATACGCAGTATTTT.

The chain uses TRBV30 and TRBJ2-7, with D perhaps matching TRBD2 (5 bases). Trimming removed 2 bases from V and 0 bases from J, with 11 bases in between. The CDR3 extends over 14 amino acids. The germline gives CDR1 GTSNPN, CDR2 SVGIG (reference sequence). CDR3 region: CAWSTRGISYEQYF. The CDR3 DNA follows: TGTGCCTGGAGTACCCGGGGTATCTCCTACGAGCAGTACTTC. Drawing the rest from reference TRBV30 and TRBJ2-7, the complete variable domain is SQTIHQWPATLVQPVGSPLSLECTVEGTSNPNLYWYRQAAGRGLQLLFYSVGIGQISSEVPQNLSASRPQDRQFILSSKKLLLSDSGFYLCAWSTRGISYEQYFGPGTRLTVT.

For this clone: Other DNA sequences in the sample encode the same CDR3. The chain links TRBV5-1 to TRBJ2-7, with 8 bases identical to TRBD2. The CDR3 spans 14 residues. The V gene end was trimmed by 0 bases and the J gene end by 3 bases; junction bases not matched to a gene: 2. Germline CDR1 reads SGHRS; CDR2 reads YFSETQ. CDR3 in DNA: TGCGCCAGCAGCTTGGGTAGCGGGATCTACGAGCAGTACTTC. It encodes CASSLGSGIYEQYF.

The chain recombines TRBV5-1 with TRBJ1-4, with D maybe TRBD1 (5 bases). CDR1 is SGHRS, CDR2 YFSETQ, per germline. The CDR3 length is 17 residues. Trimming stripped 4 bases from V and 3 bases from J, with 19 bases between. The CDR3 sequence is CASSRGGQGWANEKLFF. CDR3 bases: TGCGCCAGCAGCCGGGGAGGGCAGGGTTGGGCTAATGAAAAACTGTTTTTT.

The gene calls are TRBV2 and TRBJ1-1; weak D call: TRBD1 (5 bases). Germline V gene data show CDR1 as SNHLY and CDR2 as FYNNEI. The length of the CDR3 is 13 residues. Trimming took 6 bases from V and 2 from J, leaving 10 bases between them. CDR3 DNA sequence: TGTGCCAGCAGCTCCGACAGCAACACTGAAGCTTTCTTT. This gives the protein CASSSDSNTEAFF.

The chain links TRBV28 to TRBJ1-2; D unclear. Germline V gene data show CDR1 as MDHEN and CDR2 as SYDVKM. The CDR3 is 12 residues long. The ends were cut back, 9 bases at V and 3 bases at J, with 11 bases in the middle. The CDR3 loop reads CASKERDYGYTF. The DNA of the CDR3 is TGTGCCAGTAAGGAGAGGGACTATGGCTACACCTTC.

The gene calls are TRBV28 and TRBJ1-4; D is perhaps TRBD1 (5 bases). Germline lookup yields CDR1 MDHEN and CDR2 SYDVKM. V was shortened by 5 bases and J by 6 bases, with 19 bases between the two germline ends. This CDR3 is built from 16 residues. The CDR3 region is CASSPEGGDWDEKLFF. Here the CDR3 DNA reads TGTGCCAGCAGTCCCGAGGGAGGGGACTGGGATGAAAAACTGTTTTTT.

J is TRBJ1-2 and V is TRBV25-1, with a weak D call TRBD1 (6 bases). Germline V gene data show CDR1 as MGHDK and CDR2 as SYGVNS. The CDR3 has 16 residues. V lost 1 base and J 8 bases, leaving 20 bases between the germline ends. CDR3 coding DNA: TGTGCCAGCAGTGAATCCCTCAGAGGGCAGGGGATGGGCTACACCTTC. Its protein product is CASSESLRGQGMGYTF.

The chain is built from TRBV5-5 and TRBJ2-6; the match to TRBD1 covers 9 bases. CDR3 length: 20 residues. Germline V gene sequence: CDR1 SGHKS, CDR2 YYEKEE (reference sequence). The V and J ends lost 0 bases and 2 bases, in that order; junction bases with no gene match: 12. The CDR3 bases are TGTGCCAGCAGCTTGGGTAATATGGGACAGGGTAACACTGGGGCCAACGTCCTGACTTTC. Its translation is CASSLGNMGQGNTGANVLTF.

The rearrangement uses TRBV5-1 and TRBJ1-1; D is unresolved. The germline V gene has CDR1 SGHRS and CDR2 YFSETQ. The CDR3 consists of 13 residues. Trimming cost V 4 bases and J 7 bases, with 14 bases left between them. CDR3 region: CASSVEGGGEAFF. CDR3 sequence (DNA): TGCGCCAGCAGCGTGGAAGGCGGCGGTGAAGCTTTCTTT.